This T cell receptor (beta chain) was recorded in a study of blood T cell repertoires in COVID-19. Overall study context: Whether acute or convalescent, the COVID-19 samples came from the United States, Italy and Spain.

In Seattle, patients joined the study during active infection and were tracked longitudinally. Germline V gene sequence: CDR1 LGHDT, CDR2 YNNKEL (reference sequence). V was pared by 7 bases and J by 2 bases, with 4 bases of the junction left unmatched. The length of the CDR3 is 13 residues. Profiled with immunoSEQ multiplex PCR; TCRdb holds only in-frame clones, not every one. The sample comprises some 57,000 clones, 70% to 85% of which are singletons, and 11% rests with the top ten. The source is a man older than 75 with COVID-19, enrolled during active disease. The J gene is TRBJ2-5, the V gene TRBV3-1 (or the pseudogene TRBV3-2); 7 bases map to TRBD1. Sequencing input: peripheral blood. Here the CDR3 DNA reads TGTGCCAGCACCCACAGGGGTCAAGAGACCCAGTACTTC. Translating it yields CASTHRGQETQYF.